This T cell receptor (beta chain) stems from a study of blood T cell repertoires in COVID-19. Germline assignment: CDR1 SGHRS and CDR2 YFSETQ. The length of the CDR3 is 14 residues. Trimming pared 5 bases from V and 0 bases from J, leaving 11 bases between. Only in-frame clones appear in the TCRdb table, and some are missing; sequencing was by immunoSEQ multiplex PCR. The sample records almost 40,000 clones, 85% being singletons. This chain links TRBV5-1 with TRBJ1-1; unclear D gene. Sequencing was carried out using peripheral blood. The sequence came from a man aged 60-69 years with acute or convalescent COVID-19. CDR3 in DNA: TGCGCCAGCAGGAGGGAAACTTTGAACACTGAAGCTTTCTTT. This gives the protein CASRRETLNTEAFF.